Listed below are T cell receptor beta chains from one sample, sequenced in a study of cytomegalovirus exposure and HLA in healthy donors. Assay used: immunoSEQ multiplex PCR; TCRdb lists only in-frame clones, some missing. The sample consists of fewer than 200,000 clones, 85% to 90% of them appearing once. The sample consisted of PBMCs. Receptors were obtained from a woman aged 18-29 years in good health and CMV-seropositive. The CDR3 runs from the conserved cysteine through the conserved F or W. Fields, in order: V gene, D gene, clone size, J gene, CDR3 DNA, CDR3 protein. D genes are given only for firm matches. Some rows mark clone size as missing; the rest say once, few, many or name a class of expanded clone.

V gene: TRBV7-2; D gene: -; clone size: -; J gene: TRBJ2-1; CDR3 DNA: TGTGCCAGCAGCTTAACTCTGGGCTTGGACAATGAGCAGTTCTTC; CDR3 protein: CASSLTLGLDNEQFF
V gene: TRBV5-1; D gene: -; clone size: -; J gene: TRBJ2-1; CDR3 DNA: TGCGCCAGCAGCTTGGGAGGGCAGAGCTACAATGAGCAGTTCTTC; CDR3 protein: CASSLGGQSYNEQFF
V gene: TRBV7-7; D gene: -; clone size: -; J gene: TRBJ2-7; CDR3 DNA: TGTGCTAGCAGCTTATCCCTCTACTCCTACGAGCAGTACTTC; CDR3 protein: CASSLSLYSYEQYF
V gene: TRBV28; D gene: TRBD1; clone size: once; J gene: TRBJ1-2; CDR3 DNA: TGTGCCAGCAGTTTATTGCCGGGACAGGACTATGGCTACACCTTC; CDR3 protein: CASSLLPGQDYGYTF
V gene: TRBV7-6; D gene: -; clone size: -; J gene: TRBJ2-5; CDR3 DNA: TGTGCCAGCAGCCCTGGACTAGTAGGGGGTGGAGAGACCCAGTACTTC; CDR3 protein: CASSPGLVGGGETQYF
V gene: TRBV6-4; D gene: -; clone size: -; J gene: TRBJ1-1; CDR3 DNA: TGTGCCAGCACCGGGGGACCCCGTGTAATGACTGAAGCTTTCTTT; CDR3 protein: CASTGGPRVMTEAFF
V gene: TRBV6-5; D gene: -; clone size: few; J gene: TRBJ1-1; CDR3 DNA: TGTGCCAGCCGCCGCGGTAGGGAGGTACCTTTCTTT; CDR3 protein: CASRRGREVPFF
V gene: TRBV30; D gene: TRBD2; clone size: -; J gene: TRBJ2-1; CDR3 DNA: TGTGCCTGGCGTTTAGCGGGATCGAAGAATGAGCAGTTCTTC; CDR3 protein: CAWRLAGSKNEQFF
V gene: TRBV9; D gene: -; clone size: -; J gene: TRBJ2-1; CDR3 DNA: TGTGCCAGCAGCCCCCGGACAGCTTACAATGAGCAGTTCTTC; CDR3 protein: CASSPRTAYNEQFF
V gene: TRBV28; D gene: -; clone size: -; J gene: TRBJ2-7; CDR3 DNA: TGTGCCAGCATCCCAACGGGGGGCTTTTCCTACGAGCAGTACTTC; CDR3 protein: CASIPTGGFSYEQYF
V gene: TRBV28; D gene: TRBD1; clone size: -; J gene: TRBJ2-7; CDR3 DNA: TGTGCCAGCGGGGACAGGGGTTATACCTACGAGCAGTACTTC; CDR3 protein: CASGDRGYTYEQYF